Here is one T cell receptor (beta chain) with its context. Its antigen is undetermined. The sample originates from a study of Ad26.COV2.S vaccination and SARS-CoV-2 variants. The overall study: The donor participated in the COV1001 trial, in its Ad26.COV2.S arm. The authors gave Ad26.COV2.S intramuscularly, either once or twice 56 days apart. General study points: People who got the vaccine or the placebo had similar non-spike TCR breadth.

Trimming removed 4 bases from V and 5 bases from J, with 18 bases in between. Per the germline V gene, CDR1 is SGHNT and CDR2 is YYREEE (reference sequence). The CDR3 loop spans 15 amino acids. Treatment reported: some 19 received Ad26.COV2.S at low or high dose, single or two shots; 5 received placebo; per-sample allocation not given. Material that was analyzed had been drawn on day 63 after the first vaccine or placebo injection. An adult aged 18-55 years in Boston served as the donor. Assay: immunoSEQ multiplex PCR; the TCRdb copy retains only in-frame clones and omits some. The sample consists of 450,000 to 550,000 clones, 89% of them appearing once.

The sequences come from peripheral blood, collected in a trial of Ad26.COV2.S vaccine versus placebo. The chain employs TRBV5-4 and TRBJ2-5; D assignment may be TRBD1 or TRBD2 (7 bases each). The TCR was taken from a person aged 18-60 years who received the Ad26.COV2.S COVID-19 vaccine or a placebo. The CDR3 region is CASSQRQGGFETQYF. For the CDR3, the DNA is TGTGCCAGCAGCCAGAGACAGGGAGGGTTCGAGACCCAGTACTTC.